This T cell receptor beta chain is from a study of cytomegalovirus exposure and HLA in healthy donors. On the study more broadly: Counted in an early data release were some 81 million unique TCRs from HLA-typed donors. Study-wide findings and caveats: In a later analysis, TCR beta V- and J-gene trimming was associated with a missense DCLRE1C variant.

A remark on this clone: Its antigen remains unidentified.

Both 60 Vbeta primers and 13 Jbeta primers went into the PCR. TCRdb's copy holds only in-frame clones and misses some; the assay was immunoSEQ multiplex PCR. Counted here are about 81,000 clones, about 87% occurring once; the ten biggest clones make up approximately 2.2%. The V and J ends lost 5 bases and 2 bases, in that order; junction bases with no gene match: 7. Germline CDR1 SGHAT, CDR2 FQNNGV. This CDR3 contains 15 residues. The source of this sequence is a man aged 18 to 29 in good health and CMV-seronegative. This chain uses TRBV11-2 with TRBJ2-7; TRBD2 agrees at 9 bases. Sequencing was performed on PBMCs. The chain's CDR3 is CASSPRASGTYEQYF. The CDR3, as DNA: TGTGCCAGCAGCCCCAGGGCTAGCGGGACCTACGAGCAGTACTTC.